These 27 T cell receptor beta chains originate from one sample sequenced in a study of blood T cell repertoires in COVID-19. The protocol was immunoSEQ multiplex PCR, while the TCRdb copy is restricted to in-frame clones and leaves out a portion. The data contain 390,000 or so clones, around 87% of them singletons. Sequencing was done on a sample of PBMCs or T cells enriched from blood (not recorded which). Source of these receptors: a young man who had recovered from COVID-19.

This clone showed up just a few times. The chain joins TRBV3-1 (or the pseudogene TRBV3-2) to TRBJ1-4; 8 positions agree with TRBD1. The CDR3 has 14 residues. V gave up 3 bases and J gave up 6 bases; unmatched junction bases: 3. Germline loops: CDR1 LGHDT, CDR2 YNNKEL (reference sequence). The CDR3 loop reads CASSQGTGYEKLFF. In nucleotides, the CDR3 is TGTGCCAGCAGCCAGGGGACAGGATATGAAAAACTGTTTTTT.

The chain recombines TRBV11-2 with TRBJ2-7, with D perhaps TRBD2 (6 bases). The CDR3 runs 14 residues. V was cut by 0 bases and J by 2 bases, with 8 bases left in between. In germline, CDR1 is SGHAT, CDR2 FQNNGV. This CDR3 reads CASSLELAAYEQYF. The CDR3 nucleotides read TGTGCCAGCAGCTTAGAGTTAGCGGCCTACGAGCAGTACTTC. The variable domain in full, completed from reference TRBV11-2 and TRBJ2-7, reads EAGVAQSPRYKIIEKRQSVAFWCNPISGHATLYWYQQILGQGPKLLIQFQNNGVVDDSQLPKDRFSAERLKGVDSTLKIQPAKLEDSAVYLCASSLELAAYEQYFGPGTRLTVT.

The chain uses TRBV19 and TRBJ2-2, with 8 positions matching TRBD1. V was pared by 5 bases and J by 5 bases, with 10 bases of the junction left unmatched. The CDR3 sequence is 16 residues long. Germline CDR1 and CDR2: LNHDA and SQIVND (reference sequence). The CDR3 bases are TGTGCCAGTAGTCGTAATTCAGGGGGCTGGACCGGGGAGCTGTTTTTT. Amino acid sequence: CASSRNSGGWTGELFF.

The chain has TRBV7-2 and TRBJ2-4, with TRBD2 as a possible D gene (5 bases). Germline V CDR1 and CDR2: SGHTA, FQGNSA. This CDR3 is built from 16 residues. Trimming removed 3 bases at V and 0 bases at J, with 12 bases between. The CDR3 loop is CASSFSGLLAKNIQYF. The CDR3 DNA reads TGTGCCAGCAGCTTCTCGGGGTTACTAGCCAAAAACATTCAGTACTTC.

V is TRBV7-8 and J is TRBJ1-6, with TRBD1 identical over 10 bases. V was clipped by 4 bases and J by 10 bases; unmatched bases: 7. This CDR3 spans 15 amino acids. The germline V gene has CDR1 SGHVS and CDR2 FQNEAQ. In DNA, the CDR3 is TGTGCCAGCAGCTATGGGACAGGGGTAGAATCACCCCTCCACTTT. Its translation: CASSYGTGVESPLHF.

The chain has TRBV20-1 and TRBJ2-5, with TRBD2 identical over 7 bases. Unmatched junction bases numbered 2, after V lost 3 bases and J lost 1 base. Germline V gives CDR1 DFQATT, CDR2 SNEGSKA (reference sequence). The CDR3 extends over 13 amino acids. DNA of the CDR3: TGCAGTGCTAGTTCGGGGGGCCAAGAGACCCAGTACTTC. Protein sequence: CSASSGGQETQYF.

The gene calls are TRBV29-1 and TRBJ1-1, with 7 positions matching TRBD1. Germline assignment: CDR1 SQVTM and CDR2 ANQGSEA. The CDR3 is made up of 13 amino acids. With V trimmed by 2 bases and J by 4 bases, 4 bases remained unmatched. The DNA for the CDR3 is TGCAGCGTTGAAACAGGGGTGGCCACTGAAGCTTTCTTT. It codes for CSVETGVATEAFF.

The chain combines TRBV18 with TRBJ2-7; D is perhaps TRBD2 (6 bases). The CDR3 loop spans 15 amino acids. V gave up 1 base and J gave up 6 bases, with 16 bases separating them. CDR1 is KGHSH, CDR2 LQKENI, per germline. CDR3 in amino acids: CASSPQSGGMREQYF. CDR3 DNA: TGTGCCAGCTCACCACAGTCTGGCGGGATGCGCGAGCAGTACTTC. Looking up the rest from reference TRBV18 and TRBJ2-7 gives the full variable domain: NAGVMQNPRHLVRRRGQEARLRCSPMKGHSHVYWYRQLPEEGLKFMVYLQKENIIDESGMPKERFSAEFPKEGPSILRIQQVVRGDSAAYFCASSPQSGGMREQYFGPGTRLTVT.

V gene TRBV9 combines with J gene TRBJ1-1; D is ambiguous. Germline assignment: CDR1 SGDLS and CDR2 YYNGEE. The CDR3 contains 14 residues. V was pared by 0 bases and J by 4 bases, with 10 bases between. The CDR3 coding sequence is TGTGCCAGCAGCGTAGGACCGGAGGGCACTGAAGCTTTCTTT. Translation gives CASSVGPEGTEAFF.

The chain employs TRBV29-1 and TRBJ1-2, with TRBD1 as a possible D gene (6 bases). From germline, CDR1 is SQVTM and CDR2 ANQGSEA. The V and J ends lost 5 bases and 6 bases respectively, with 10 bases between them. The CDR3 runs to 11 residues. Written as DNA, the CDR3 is TGCAGCGTTTTAGCAGGGGATGGCTACACCTTC. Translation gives CSVLAGDGYTF.

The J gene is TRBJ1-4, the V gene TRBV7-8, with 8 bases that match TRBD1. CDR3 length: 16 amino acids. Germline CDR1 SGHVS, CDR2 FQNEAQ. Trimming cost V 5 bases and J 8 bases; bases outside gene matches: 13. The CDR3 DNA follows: TGTGCCAGCAGCCACTCTCCACAGGGGGTAGGGGAAAAACTGTTTTTT. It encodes CASSHSPQGVGEKLFF.

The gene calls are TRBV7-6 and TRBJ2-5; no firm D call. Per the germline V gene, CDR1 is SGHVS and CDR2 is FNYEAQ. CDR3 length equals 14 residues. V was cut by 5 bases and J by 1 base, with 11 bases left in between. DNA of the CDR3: TGTGCCAGCAGCCCCCGTGGCTTCCAAGAGACCCAGTACTTC. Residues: CASSPRGFQETQYF.

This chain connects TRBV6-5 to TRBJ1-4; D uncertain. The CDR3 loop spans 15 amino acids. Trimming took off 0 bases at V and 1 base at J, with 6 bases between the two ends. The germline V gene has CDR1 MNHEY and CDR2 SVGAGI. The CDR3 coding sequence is TGTGCCAGCAGTTACTCGAGCGGAACTAATGAAAAACTGTTTTTT. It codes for CASSYSSGTNEKLFF.

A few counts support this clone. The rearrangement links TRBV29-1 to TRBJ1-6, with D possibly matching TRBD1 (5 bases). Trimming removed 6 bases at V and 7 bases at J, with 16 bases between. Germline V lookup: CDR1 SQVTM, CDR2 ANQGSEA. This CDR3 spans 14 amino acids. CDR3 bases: TGCAGCGTAAGACAACAGGACCCGAATTCACCCCTCCACTTT. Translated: CSVRQQDPNSPLHF.

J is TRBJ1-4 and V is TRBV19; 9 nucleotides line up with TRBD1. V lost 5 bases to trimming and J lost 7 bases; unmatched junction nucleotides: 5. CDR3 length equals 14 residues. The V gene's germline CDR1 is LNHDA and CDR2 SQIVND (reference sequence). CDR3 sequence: CASSLDRGGEKLFF. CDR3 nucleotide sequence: TGTGCCAGTAGTTTGGACAGGGGAGGTGAAAAACTGTTTTTT.

The CDR3 sequence is CAWSVRLNQPQHF. In nucleotides, the CDR3 is TGTGCCTGGAGTGTCAGGTTAAATCAGCCCCAGCATTTT. V is TRBV30 and J is TRBJ1-5, with D hard to call. The ends were cut back, 0 bases at V and 4 bases at J, with 7 bases in the middle. The CDR3 totals 13 residues. The germline gives CDR1 GTSNPN, CDR2 SVGIG (reference sequence).

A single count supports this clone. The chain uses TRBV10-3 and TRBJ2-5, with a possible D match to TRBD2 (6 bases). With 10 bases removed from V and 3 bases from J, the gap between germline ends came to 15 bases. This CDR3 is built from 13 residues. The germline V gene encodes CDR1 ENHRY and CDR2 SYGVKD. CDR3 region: CASTSRGKETQYF. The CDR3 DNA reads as TGTGCCAGCACATCACGGGGGAAAGAGACCCAGTACTTC.

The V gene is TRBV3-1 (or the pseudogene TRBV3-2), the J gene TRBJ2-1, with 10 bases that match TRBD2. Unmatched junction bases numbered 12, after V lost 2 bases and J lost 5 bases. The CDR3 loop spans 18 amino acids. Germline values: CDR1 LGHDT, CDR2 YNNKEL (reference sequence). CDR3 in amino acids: CASSQKRDTSGIHNEQFF. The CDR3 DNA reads TGTGCCAGCAGCCAAAAGAGGGACACTAGCGGGATACACAATGAGCAGTTCTTC.

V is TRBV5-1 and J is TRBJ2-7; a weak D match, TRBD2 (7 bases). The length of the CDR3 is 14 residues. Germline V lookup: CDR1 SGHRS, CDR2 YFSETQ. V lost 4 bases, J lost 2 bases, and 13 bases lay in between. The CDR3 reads CASSGYGGPYEQYF. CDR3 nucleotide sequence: TGCGCCAGCAGCGGTTACGGGGGGCCCTACGAGCAGTACTTC.

The CDR3 coding sequence is TGTGCCAGCAGCTCGACAGGGAACACTGAAGCTTTCTTT. This sequence encodes CASSSTGNTEAFF. The rearrangement joins TRBV7-6 to TRBJ1-1, with D tentatively TRBD1 (6 bases). The CDR3 contains 13 residues. Per germline, CDR1 SGHVS and CDR2 FNYEAQ. Between the trimmed V and J ends, which lost 4 bases and 1 base, there was a span of 7 bases.

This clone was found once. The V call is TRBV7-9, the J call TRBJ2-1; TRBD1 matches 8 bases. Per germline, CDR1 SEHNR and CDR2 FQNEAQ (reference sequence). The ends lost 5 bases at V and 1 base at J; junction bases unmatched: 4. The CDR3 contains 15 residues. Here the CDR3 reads CASSPGQGSYNEQFF. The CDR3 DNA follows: TGTGCCAGCAGCCCCGGACAGGGATCCTACAATGAGCAGTTCTTC.

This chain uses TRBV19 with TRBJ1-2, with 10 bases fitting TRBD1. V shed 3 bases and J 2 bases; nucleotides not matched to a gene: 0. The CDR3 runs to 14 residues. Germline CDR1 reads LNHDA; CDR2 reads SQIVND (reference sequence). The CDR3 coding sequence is TGTGCCAGTAGTATGGACAGGGGGAACTATGGCTACACCTTC. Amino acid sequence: CASSMDRGNYGYTF.

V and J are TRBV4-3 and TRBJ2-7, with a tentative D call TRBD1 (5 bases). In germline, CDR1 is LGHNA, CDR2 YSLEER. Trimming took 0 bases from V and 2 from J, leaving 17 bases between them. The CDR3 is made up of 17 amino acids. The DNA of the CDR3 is TGCGCCAGCAGCCAAGAACCAGGAGTGGACAACACCTACGAGCAGTACTTC. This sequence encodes CASSQEPGVDNTYEQYF.

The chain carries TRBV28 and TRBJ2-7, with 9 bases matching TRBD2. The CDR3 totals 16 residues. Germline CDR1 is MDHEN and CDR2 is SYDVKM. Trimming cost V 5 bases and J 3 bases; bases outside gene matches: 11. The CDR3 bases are TGTGCCAGCAGTCTCCTGCAGACTAGCGGAAACTACGAGCAGTACTTC. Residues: CASSLLQTSGNYEQYF. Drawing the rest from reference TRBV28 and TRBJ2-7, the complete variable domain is DVKVTQSSRYLVKRTGEKVFLECVQDMDHENMFWYRQDPGLGLRLIYFSYDVKMKEKGDIPEGYSVSREKKERFSLILESASTNQTSMYLCASSLLQTSGNYEQYFGPGTRLTVT.

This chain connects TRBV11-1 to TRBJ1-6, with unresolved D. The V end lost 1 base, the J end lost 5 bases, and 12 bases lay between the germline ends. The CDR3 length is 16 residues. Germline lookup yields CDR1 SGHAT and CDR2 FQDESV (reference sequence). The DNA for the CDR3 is TGTGCCAGCAGCTTAGTAGGAGGGCAGCATAATTCACCCCTCCACTTT. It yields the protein CASSLVGGQHNSPLHF.

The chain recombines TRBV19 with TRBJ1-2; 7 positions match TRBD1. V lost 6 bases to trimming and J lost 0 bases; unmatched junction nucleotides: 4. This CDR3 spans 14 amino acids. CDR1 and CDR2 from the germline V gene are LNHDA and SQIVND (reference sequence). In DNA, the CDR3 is TGTGCCAGTAGAGGACAGGCGACTAACTATGGCTACACCTTC. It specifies CASRGQATNYGYTF.

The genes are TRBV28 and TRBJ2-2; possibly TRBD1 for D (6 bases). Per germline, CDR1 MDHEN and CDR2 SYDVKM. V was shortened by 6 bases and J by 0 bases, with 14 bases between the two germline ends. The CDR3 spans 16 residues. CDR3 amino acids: CASRLFRGSNTGELFF. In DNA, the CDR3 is TGTGCCAGCAGACTCTTCAGGGGCTCGAACACCGGGGAGCTGTTTTTT.